This is a list of T cell receptor beta chains from one sample in a study of T cell changes during pregnancy in multiple sclerosis. Generated by immunoSEQ multiplex PCR, the TCRdb table keeps only in-frame clones and is missing some. The repertoire holds over 40,000 clones, with around 90% as singletons. The starting material was CD4+ T cells from peripheral blood mononuclear cells, obtained in the second trimester of pregnancy. The receptors stem from a female donor with multiple sclerosis, enrolled in a pregnancy study. CDR3s include the opening cysteine and the closing phenylalanine or tryptophan.

TRBJ2-5 TRBV6-6 CASSYLDRSQETQYF
TRBJ1-3 TRBV5-1 CASSLGSTAGNTIYF
TRBJ2-3 TRBV15 CATSPSRGAWNTQYF
TRBJ1-1 TRBV5-1 CASSLGLQNTEAFF
TRBJ1-6 TRBV10-1 CASSEGGNSPLHF
TRBJ1-5 TRBV19 CASSIADTLNQPQHF
TRBJ2-5 TRBV14 CASSQETSAGNPLRETQYF
TRBJ1-3 TRBV6-5 CASRDTGAGNTIYF
TRBJ1-4 TRBV7-2 CASSFGRGGEKLFF
TRBJ1-1 TRBV6-1 CASSVVQNLEAFF
TRBJ1-5 TRBV9 CASSQGSSQPQHF
TRBJ2-3 TRBV10-3 CAINEGGGTDTQYF
TRBJ1-6 TRBV25-1 CASSEGDDYNSPLHF
TRBJ2-7 TRBV5-1 CASSLGQGHYEQYF
TRBJ2-1 TRBV5-4 CASSRTSGGAYNEQFF
TRBJ1-3 TRBV5-4 CASSFQGAASGNTIYF
TRBJ1-1 TRBV28 CASTWGGMDTEAFF
TRBJ2-2 TRBV11-2 CASSLAGVSGELFF
TRBJ1-6 TRBV6-1 CASSEVPGAGGTGSPLHF
TRBJ1-2 TRBV29-1 CSVADRGPYGYTF
TRBJ1-4 TRBV29-1 CSVLSGAEKLFF
TRBJ2-7 TRBV6-5 CASSPGIGEQYF
TRBJ1-2 TRBV27 CASSKQGPIPNSGYTF
TRBJ1-2 TRBV7-2 CASSLELGSGYTF
TRBJ2-3 TRBV27 CASTRQGRGTDTQYF
TRBJ2-7 TRBV6-5 CASRVSLAGGYEQYF
TRBJ2-7 TRBV7-8 CASTLGSRQLDYEQYF
TRBJ2-1 TRBV10-2 CASSPQLANYNEQFF
TRBJ1-1 TRBV5-4 CASSPRDRGNTEAFF
TRBJ2-7 TRBV10-3 CAISESVLAGPTSYEQYF
TRBJ2-7 TRBV6-1 CASSEALPDTEQYF
TRBJ1-1 TRBV2 CASSSRQGMNTEAFF
TRBJ1-2 TRBV11-2 CASSLGSQVYGYTF